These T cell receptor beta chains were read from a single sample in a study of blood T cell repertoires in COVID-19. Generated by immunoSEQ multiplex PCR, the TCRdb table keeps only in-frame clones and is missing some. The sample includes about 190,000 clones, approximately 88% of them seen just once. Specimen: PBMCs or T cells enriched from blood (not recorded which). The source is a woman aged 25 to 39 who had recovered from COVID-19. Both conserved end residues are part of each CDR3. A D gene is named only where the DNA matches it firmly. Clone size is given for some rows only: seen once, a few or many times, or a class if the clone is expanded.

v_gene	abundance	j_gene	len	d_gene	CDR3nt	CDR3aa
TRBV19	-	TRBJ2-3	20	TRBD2	TGTGCCAGTAGTATAGGCGGGGGGAGACTAGCGGGGCCCCAAGTAGATACGCAGTATTTT	CASSIGGGRLAGPQVDTQYF
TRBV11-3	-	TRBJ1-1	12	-	TGTGCCAGCAGCTCGGGGAGCGCTGAAGCTTTCTTT	CASSSGSAEAFF
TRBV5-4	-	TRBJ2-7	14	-	TGTGCCAGCAGCTCGGGACTTCCCAACTACGAGCAGTACTTC	CASSSGLPNYEQYF
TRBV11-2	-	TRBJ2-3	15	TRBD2	TGTGCCAGCAGCTGGACTAGCGGGGGTTCAGATACGCAGTATTTT	CASSWTSGGSDTQYF
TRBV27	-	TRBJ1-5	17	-	TGTGCCAGCAGTTTGGGGTGGGGCAGGGGACTAGATCAGCCCCAGCATTTT	CASSLGWGRGLDQPQHF
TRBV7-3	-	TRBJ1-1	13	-	TGTGCCAGCAGCCTCAGGGGGAACACTGAAGCTTTCTTT	CASSLRGNTEAFF
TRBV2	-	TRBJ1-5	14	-	TGTGCCAGCAGTGAGGGGCAGGGCTTACAGCCCCAGCATTTT	CASSEGQGLQPQHF
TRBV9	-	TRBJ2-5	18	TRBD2	TGTGCCAGCAGCGTAGCACTAGCGGGGGGGCTTCGCCAGGAGACCCAGTACTTC	CASSVALAGGLRQETQYF
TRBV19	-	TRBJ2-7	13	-	TGTGCCAGTAGTAATCTAGGAACCTACGAGCAGTACTTC	CASSNLGTYEQYF
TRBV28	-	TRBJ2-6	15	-	TGTGCCAGCAGTTTACGCGGGTCTGGGGCCAACGTCCTGACTTTC	CASSLRGSGANVLTF
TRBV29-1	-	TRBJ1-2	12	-	TGCAGCGTGGAGACAGACTCCTATGGCTACACCTTC	CSVETDSYGYTF
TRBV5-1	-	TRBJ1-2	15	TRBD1	TGCGCCAGCAGCTTGGAGGGACAGGGGGTCCGTGGCTACACCTTC	CASSLEGQGVRGYTF
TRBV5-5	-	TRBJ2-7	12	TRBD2	TGTGCCAGCACTAGCGGGCCCTACGAGCAGTACTTC	CASTSGPYEQYF
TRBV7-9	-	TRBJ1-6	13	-	TGTGCCAGCAGCTCGGACGGGGGTTCACCCCTCCACTTT	CASSSDGGSPLHF
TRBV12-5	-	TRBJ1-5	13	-	TGTGCTAGTGGTTTAAGGGGAAATCAGCCCCAGCATTTT	CASGLRGNQPQHF
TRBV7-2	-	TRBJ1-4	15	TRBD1	TGTGCCAGCAGCGCGACCGGGACAGGGAGTGAAAAACTGTTTTTT	CASSATGTGSEKLFF
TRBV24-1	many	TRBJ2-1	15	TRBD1	TGTGCCACCAGTGATTACGCTAGAACACAGGGGGCGAAGTTCTTC	CATSDYARTQGAKFF
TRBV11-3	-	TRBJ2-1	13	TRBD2	TGTGCCAGCAGCCCCCTAGCGGGGGGTGAGCAGTTCTTC	CASSPLAGGEQFF
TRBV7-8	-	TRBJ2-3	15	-	TGTGCCAGCAGCTTAGCCGGCGGAACCACAGATACGCAGTATTTT	CASSLAGGTTDTQYF
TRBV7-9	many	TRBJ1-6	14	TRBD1	TGTGCCAGCAGCTCTCCAGGGGGTAATTCACCCCTCCACTTT	CASSSPGGNSPLHF
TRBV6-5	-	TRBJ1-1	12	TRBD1	TGTGCCAGCAGGATGGGGACAGGTGAAGCTTTCTTT	CASRMGTGEAFF
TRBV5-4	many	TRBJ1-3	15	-	TGTGCCAGCAGCTTGTCGCGGGGGCCTGGAAACACCATATATTTT	CASSLSRGPGNTIYF
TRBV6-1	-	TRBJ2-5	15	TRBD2	TGTGCCAGCAGTGAACTAGCGGGAGGGCAAGAGACCCAGTACTTC	CASSELAGGQETQYF
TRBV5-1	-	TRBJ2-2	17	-	TGCGCCAGCAGCCTCGTCCCTTTAGACAGGCCCACCGGGGAGCTGTTTTTT	CASSLVPLDRPTGELFF
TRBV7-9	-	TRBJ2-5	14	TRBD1	TGTGCCAGCAGCCAAGACAGGGCTCTGGAGACCCAGTACTTC	CASSQDRALETQYF
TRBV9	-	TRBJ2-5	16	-	TGTGCCAGCAGCGTCCGGGCGAGCGGCCTACAAGAGACCCAGTACTTC	CASSVRASGLQETQYF
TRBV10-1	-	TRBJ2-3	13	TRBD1	TGCGCCAGCGGCGAGACAGGGTTAGATACGCAGTATTTT	CASGETGLDTQYF
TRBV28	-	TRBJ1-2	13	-	TGTGCCAGCAACCAGGGGCGCTTAGGAGGCTACACCTTC	CASNQGRLGGYTF
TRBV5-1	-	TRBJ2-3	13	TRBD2	TGCGCCAGCAGCGCGGGAGGAGAGAATACGCAGTATTTT	CASSAGGENTQYF
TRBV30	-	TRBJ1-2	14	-	TGTGCCTGGAGCCGTATGGCCCTTGGGGGCGGCTACACCTTC	CAWSRMALGGGYTF
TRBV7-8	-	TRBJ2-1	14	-	TGTGCCAGCAGCTTAGCGCGCCCATACGATGAGCAGTTCTTC	CASSLARPYDEQFF
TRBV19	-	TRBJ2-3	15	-	TGTGCCAGTAGTATAGTAGCGGCCAAGACAGATACGCAGTATTTT	CASSIVAAKTDTQYF
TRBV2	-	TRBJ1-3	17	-	TGTGCCAGCAGCTATGTATTGGGGAGTGGCTCTGGAAACACCATATATTTT	CASSYVLGSGSGNTIYF
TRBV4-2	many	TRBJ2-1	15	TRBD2	TGTGCCAGCAGCCAAGTGGGGACTAGCCGGAATGAGCAGTTCTTC	CASSQVGTSRNEQFF
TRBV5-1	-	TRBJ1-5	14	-	TGCGCCAGCAGCGACGGGACACCTAGAGGGCCCCAGCATTTT	CASSDGTPRGPQHF
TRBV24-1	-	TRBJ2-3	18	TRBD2	TGTGCCACCAGTGATCCGACCGGGACTAGCGGGGGGATAAATACGCAGTATTTT	CATSDPTGTSGGINTQYF
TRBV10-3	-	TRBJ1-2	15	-	TGTGCCATCAGTGAGTCTGGGCGCTCTAACTATGGCTACACCTTC	CAISESGRSNYGYTF
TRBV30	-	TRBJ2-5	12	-	TGTGCCTGGAGTGGAGGCCAAGAGACCCAGTACTTC	CAWSGGQETQYF
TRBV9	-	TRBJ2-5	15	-	TGTGCCAGCAGCGTAGACCCAGACTACCAAGAGACCCAGTACTTC	CASSVDPDYQETQYF
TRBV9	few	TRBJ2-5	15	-	TGTGCCAGCAGCGTAGGAGGAGGGAGCCAAGAGACCCAGTACTTC	CASSVGGGSQETQYF
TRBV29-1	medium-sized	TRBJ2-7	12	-	TGCAGCGTTGCACTAGCCCTCGGCGAGCAGTACTTC	CSVALALGEQYF
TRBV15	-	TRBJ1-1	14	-	TGTGCCACCAGCAGAGATCGGGGAACCCCTGAAGCTTTCTTT	CATSRDRGTPEAFF
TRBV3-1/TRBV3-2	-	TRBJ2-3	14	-	TGTGCCAGCAGCCAAGTCCAGGAGGCAGATACGCAGTATTTT	CASSQVQEADTQYF
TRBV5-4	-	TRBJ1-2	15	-	TGTGCCAGCAGCCCGCCTGCGCAGGGGAACTATGGCTACACCTTC	CASSPPAQGNYGYTF
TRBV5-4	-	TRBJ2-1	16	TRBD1	TGTGCCAGCAGCGGGGTCGACAGGGTATCCTACAATGAGCAGTTCTTC	CASSGVDRVSYNEQFF
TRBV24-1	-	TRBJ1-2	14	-	TGTGCCACCAGTGTTAAGGATGAGGTCTATGGCTACACCTTC	CATSVKDEVYGYTF
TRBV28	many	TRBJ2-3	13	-	TGTGCCAGCAGTTTACAGGGCACAGATACGCAGTATTTT	CASSLQGTDTQYF
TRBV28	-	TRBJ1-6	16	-	TGTGCCAGCAGTAACGGGGTATTACAGGGAAATTCACCCCTCCACTTT	CASSNGVLQGNSPLHF
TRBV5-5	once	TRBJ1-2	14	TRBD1	TGTGCCAGCAGTTCCGCGACAGGGATCTATGGCTACACCTTC	CASSSATGIYGYTF
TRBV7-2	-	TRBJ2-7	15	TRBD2	TGTGCCAGCAGCCCGCGGGAGAACTACCCCTACGAGCAGTACTTC	CASSPRENYPYEQYF
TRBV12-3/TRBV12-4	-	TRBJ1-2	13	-	TGTGCCAGCAGTCGAGATCTTAACTATGGCTACACCTTC	CASSRDLNYGYTF
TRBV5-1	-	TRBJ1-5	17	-	TGCGCCAGCAGCTTGGCCCCAGGGTTCGGTAGCAATCAGCCCCAGCATTTT	CASSLAPGFGSNQPQHF